Listed below are T cell receptor beta chains from one sample, sequenced in a study of T cells in Graves' hyperthyroidism and ophthalmopathy. TCRdb itself ran the multiplex PCR reads through MiXCR, one entry per CDR3 protein. This table holds about 840,000 distinct CDR3 sequences, more than 30% found once. Sequencing was done on a sample of blood. Receptors originate from a man between 18 and 29 years old with Graves' hyperthyroidism. Both conserved end residues are part of each CDR3. The D gene is left open where the match is weak. Rows give clone size only sometimes, using once, few, many, or a class for an expanded clone.

d_gene: TRBD2
v_gene: TRBV9
abundance: NA
j_gene: TRBJ2-5
CDR3aa: CASSRASGSPQETQYF
CDR3nt: TGTGCCAGCTCACGGGCTAGCGGGAGTCCCCAAGAGACCCAGTACTTC

d_gene: NA
v_gene: TRBV10-3
abundance: few
j_gene: TRBJ2-6
CDR3aa: CASSSPGLSGANVLTF
CDR3nt: TGTGCCAGCAGTTCCCCGGGGCTCTCTGGGGCCAACGTCCTGACTTTC

d_gene: NA
v_gene: TRBV20-1
abundance: NA
j_gene: TRBJ2-7
CDR3aa: CSASQAQKVYEQYF
CDR3nt: TGCAGTGCTAGCCAGGCCCAAAAGGTCTACGAGCAGTACTTC

d_gene: TRBD1
v_gene: TRBV7-6
abundance: many
j_gene: TRBJ2-5
CDR3aa: CASSFRQGQFQETQYF
CDR3nt: TGTGCCAGCAGCTTCCGACAGGGCCAATTCCAAGAGACCCAGTACTTC

d_gene: NA
v_gene: TRBV5-1
abundance: many
j_gene: TRBJ1-1
CDR3aa: CASSLVEVNTEAFF
CDR3nt: TGCGCCAGCAGCTTGGTGGAGGTGAACACTGAAGCTTTCTTT

d_gene: NA
v_gene: TRBV5-4
abundance: NA
j_gene: TRBJ2-5
CDR3aa: CASSLVSAQETQYF
CDR3nt: TGTGCCAGCAGCTTGGTTTCAGCGCAAGAGACCCAGTACTTC

d_gene: TRBD1
v_gene: TRBV7-9
abundance: few
j_gene: TRBJ2-7
CDR3aa: CASTLQGAQLYEQYF
CDR3nt: TGTGCCAGCACTCTACAGGGGGCTCAACTTTACGAGCAGTACTTC

d_gene: NA
v_gene: TRBV15
abundance: many
j_gene: TRBJ1-1
CDR3aa: CATLGVQGTEAFF
CDR3nt: TGTGCCACCCTCGGGGTCCAGGGCACTGAAGCTTTCTTT

d_gene: NA
v_gene: TRBV2
abundance: few
j_gene: TRBJ2-7
CDR3aa: CASSEALVMGAYEQYF
CDR3nt: TGTGCCAGCAGTGAAGCGCTCGTTATGGGAGCTTACGAGCAGTACTTC

d_gene: TRBD1
v_gene: TRBV7-2
abundance: NA
j_gene: TRBJ1-1
CDR3aa: CASSLAPGGSYTEAFF
CDR3nt: TGTGCCAGCAGCTTAGCGCCAGGGGGCTCCTACACTGAAGCTTTCTTT

d_gene: NA
v_gene: TRBV9
abundance: many
j_gene: TRBJ1-6
CDR3aa: CASSADSNNSPLHF
CDR3nt: TGTGCCAGCAGCGCCGACAGTAACAATTCACCCCTCCACTTT

d_gene: NA
v_gene: TRBV5-1
abundance: NA
j_gene: TRBJ2-7
CDR3aa: CASSLEGRVVDEQYF
CDR3nt: TGCGCCAGCAGCTTGGAGGGCAGGGTCGTGGACGAGCAGTACTTC

d_gene: NA
v_gene: TRBV20-1
abundance: NA
j_gene: TRBJ2-7
CDR3aa: CSARRSGTYEQYF
CDR3nt: TGCAGTGCCAGACGATCGGGCACCTACGAGCAGTACTTC

d_gene: TRBD1
v_gene: TRBV2
abundance: NA
j_gene: TRBJ1-2
CDR3aa: CASSPEGTGEVYGYTF
CDR3nt: TGTGCCAGCAGTCCCGAAGGGACAGGGGAAGTCTATGGCTACACCTTC

d_gene: NA
v_gene: TRBV5-1
abundance: many
j_gene: TRBJ1-1
CDR3aa: CASSLVRRDTEAFF
CDR3nt: TGCGCCAGCAGCTTGGTCCGGAGGGACACTGAAGCTTTCTTT